This TCR beta chain was sequenced in a study of regulatory T cells in long-lasting Graves disease. Indicated time point: persistent/refractory GD, antithyroid drugs over 5 years with positive TRAb. Construction of the TCR library relied on RNA isolated from PBMCs. This clonotype showed up many times. The germline gives CDR1 SGHVS, CDR2 FQNEAQ. Trimming stripped 1 base from V and 6 bases from J, with 19 bases between. The CDR3 spans 16 residues. Arm-PCR of CDR3 regions and iRepertoire HTBI primers were used to build TCR beta libraries. TCRdb ran MiXCR on the multiplex PCR reads and lists one entry per CDR3 protein. In the table there are around 510,000 distinct CDR3 sequences, about 20% of which are singletons.

This material consisted of peripheral blood mononuclear cells (PBMCs), taken when the disease was refractory, from a patient treated with antithyroid drugs. This chain joins TRBV7-8 and TRBJ2-7; weak D call: TRBD2 (6 bases). The receptor was derived from a female donor with Graves disease. CDR3 residues: CASSLGRRERGAEQYF. CDR3 bases: TGTGCCAGCAGCTTAGGGCGACGGGAGAGAGGCGCCGAGCAGTACTTC.